This T cell receptor beta chain came from a study of chemoradiotherapy in HPV16-positive cancers. As for the study in general: Functional T-cell assays on a couple of HPV16-positive patients' cells defined candidate HPV-specific clones and common TCR motifs. Study-wide results and caveats: HPV-responsive T-cell expansion during chemoradiotherapy was linked to improved recurrence-free survival in HPV16-positive patients. HPV-specific T cells were functionally defined from only a couple of HPV16-positive patients. Candidate HPV-specific clones and E7-related TCR motifs grew in tumor during treatment.

Regarding this clone: The antigen remains unidentified.

Generated by immunoSEQ multiplex PCR, the TCRdb table keeps only in-frame clones and is missing some. The data hold around 7,200 clones, with over 70% observed a single time. This CDR3 has 17 residues. V was pared by 5 bases and J by 5 bases, with 11 bases of the junction left unmatched. Germline-derived CDR1 and CDR2 are MGHRA and YSYEKL. The rearrangement links TRBV4-1 to TRBJ2-2; 10 bases agree with TRBD2. The origin of this receptor is a human donor with HPV-associated anogenital cancer. This sample was obtained from a patient who underwent chemoradiotherapy. The CDR3 region is CASSGLAAEGGTGELFF. The CDR3 bases are TGCGCCAGCAGCGGACTAGCGGCGGAGGGGGGGACCGGGGAGCTGTTTTTT.